These 4 T cell receptor beta chains came from one sample sequenced in a study of shared clonotypes between healthy human individuals. In the naive CD8 group, cells lacked CD45RO and were positively selected for CCR7, so terminally differentiated effector memory CD45RA+ cells were left out. Clones were sequenced by immunoSEQ multiplex PCR, and TCRdb holds only the in-frame ones, with some missing. The sample records around 2,100,000 clones, about 95% being singletons. The sequencing sample was made of naive CD8+ T cells sorted from blood. The source is a man between 18 and 35 years old in good health.

This clone appeared a single time. The chain is built from TRBV6-5 and TRBJ2-7, with TRBD1 identical over 7 bases. Germline trimming cut 6 bases from V and 0 bases from J; bases unmatched to any gene: 8. Germline V gene sequence: CDR1 MNHEY, CDR2 SVGAGI. The length of the CDR3 is 15 residues. The CDR3 DNA sequence: TGTGCCAGCAGCGCGGAAGGACAGGACTCCTACGAGCAGTACTTC. This encodes CASSAEGQDSYEQYF.

The V and J genes are TRBV6-6 and TRBJ1-2; a weak D match, TRBD1 (5 bases). Germline CDR1 is MNHNY and CDR2 is SVGAGI (reference sequence). The V and J ends lost 7 bases and 0 bases respectively, with 15 bases between them. CDR3 length: 15 amino acids. The CDR3 nucleotides are TGTGCCAGCACCGCATCGACAGCTTCTAACTATGGCTACACCTTC. Protein product: CASTASTASNYGYTF.

V is TRBV5-1 and J is TRBJ2-1; maybe TRBD1 (6 bases). This CDR3 spans 16 amino acids. V shed 3 bases and J shed 0 bases, with 13 bases lying between them. Germline V CDR1 and CDR2: SGHRS, YFSETQ. CDR3: CASSSMTGDSYNEQFF. CDR3 nucleotide sequence: TGCGCCAGCAGCTCGATGACAGGAGACTCCTACAATGAGCAGTTCTTC.

This chain joins TRBV6-1 and TRBJ2-2; 7 bases map to TRBD2. V dropped 2 bases and J dropped 2; count of bases not matched to a gene: 8. From germline, CDR1 is MNHNS and CDR2 SASEGT. The CDR3 is 17 amino acids. The CDR3 sequence: CASSENMREYNTGELFF. The CDR3 nucleotides read TGTGCCAGCAGTGAAAATATGCGGGAGTACAACACCGGGGAGCTGTTTTTT.